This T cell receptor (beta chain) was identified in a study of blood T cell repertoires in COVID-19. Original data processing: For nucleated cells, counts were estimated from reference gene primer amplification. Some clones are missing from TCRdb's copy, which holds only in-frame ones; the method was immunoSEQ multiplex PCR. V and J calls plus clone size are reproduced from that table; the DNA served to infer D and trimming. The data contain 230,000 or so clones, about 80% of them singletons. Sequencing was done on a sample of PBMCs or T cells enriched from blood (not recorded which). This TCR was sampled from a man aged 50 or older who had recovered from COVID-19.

Written as DNA, the CDR3 is TGTGCCAGCAGTCGACAGGGGGTTTACGAGCAGTACTTC. It specifies CASSRQGVYEQYF. This rearrangement joins TRBV12-3 or TRBV12-4 to TRBJ2-7, with 9 bases identical to TRBD1. The junction had 3 bases not matched to a gene; V was cut back by 5 bases and J by 4 bases. This CDR3 is built from 13 residues.